The 14 T cell receptor beta chains in this list originate from one sample, sequenced in a study of T-cell reconstitution after alpha-beta-depleted transplantation in children. Unique molecular identifiers were used in preparing the TCRbeta library. TCRdb used MiXCR to reprocess the PCR reads, holding one entry per CDR3 protein. The profile shows just over 350,000 distinct CDR3 sequences, 13% of them singletons. This sample comprised PBMCs, obtained from the stem cell graft. All receptors come from a human donor who donated a stem cell graft to a child with Fanconi anemia.

This rearrangement joins TRBV11-3 to TRBJ2-1, with TRBD1 as a possible D gene (5 bases). This CDR3 region has 12 residues. Germline CDR1 is SGHNT and CDR2 is YENEEA. The V end was cut by 7 bases, the J end by 6 bases, with 10 bases between. CDR3 protein: CASKGDSNEQFF. CDR3 in DNA: TGTGCCAGCAAAGGCGACAGCAATGAGCAGTTCTTC.

This chain uses TRBV29-1 with TRBJ2-1; unclear D gene. Deletions cut 3 bases from V and 7 bases from J, with 7 bases between. The CDR3 sequence is 11 residues long. Germline lookup yields CDR1 SQVTM and CDR2 ANQGSEA. CDR3 in amino acids: CSVDLLNEQFF. DNA of the CDR3: TGCAGCGTTGATTTGCTAAATGAGCAGTTCTTC.

CDR3 in DNA: TGTGCCAGCAGCTTGTACCTGACAGAAAAAGAGACCCAGTACTTC. Amino acids: CASSLYLTEKETQYF. The chain carries TRBV11-2 and TRBJ2-5; D might be TRBD1 (5 bases). The CDR3 covers 15 residues. With 3 bases removed from V and 3 bases from J, the gap between germline ends came to 14 bases. CDR1 is SGHAT and CDR2 is FQNNGV in the germline V gene. The whole variable domain, remainder taken from reference TRBV11-2 and TRBJ2-5, is EAGVAQSPRYKIIEKRQSVAFWCNPISGHATLYWYQQILGQGPKLLIQFQNNGVVDDSQLPKDRFSAERLKGVDSTLKIQPAKLEDSAVYLCASSLYLTEKETQYFGPGTRLLVL.

CDR3 residues: CASSRAVTSYSNQPQHF. CDR3 sequence (DNA): TGTGCCAGCTCACGAGCGGTAACCAGTTATAGCAATCAGCCCCAGCATTTT. The V and J genes are TRBV18 and TRBJ1-5; unclear D gene. V shed 4 bases and J shed 0 bases, with 16 bases lying between them. Germline lookup yields CDR1 KGHSH and CDR2 LQKENI. There are 17 residues in the CDR3.

This clonotype was counted a few times. For the CDR3, the DNA is TGTGCCAGCAGCCAACCGGGCCCCCAAGAGACCCAGTACTTC. This encodes CASSQPGPQETQYF. The gene calls are TRBV4-2 and TRBJ2-5; no reliable D call. Germline V gene data show CDR1 as LGHNA and CDR2 as YNFKEQ. This CDR3 is 14 amino acids long. The germline V and J ends were trimmed by 2 bases and 1 base, with 8 bases remaining between them.

The chain has TRBV3-1 and TRBJ1-2; possible D gene TRBD1, 6 bases. The CDR3 extends over 17 amino acids. V lost 2 bases, J lost 4 bases, and 20 bases lay in between. The germline gives CDR1 LGHDT, CDR2 YNNKEL (reference sequence). The CDR3 spells CASSQKPETGWAYGYTF. For the CDR3, the DNA is TGTGCCAGCAGCCAAAAACCTGAAACAGGGTGGGCCTATGGCTACACCTTC.

This clonotype was detected ten times or more. The chain couples TRBV5-6 to TRBJ1-1, with 9 bases aligning to TRBD1. CDR1 and CDR2 from the germline V gene are SGHDT and YYEEEE. Trimming cost V 4 bases and J 0 bases; bases outside gene matches: 10. The CDR3 runs to 17 residues. CDR3 in DNA: TGTGCCAGCAGCCCTGGGACAGGGATCACCTTGAACACTGAAGCTTTCTTT. Translating it yields CASSPGTGITLNTEAFF.

This sequence joins TRBV9 and TRBJ2-1; tentatively, D is TRBD1 or TRBD2 (5 bases each). Looked up from germline, CDR1 is SGDLS and CDR2 is YYNGEE. The ends were cut back, 3 bases at V and 0 bases at J, with 10 bases in the middle. CDR3 size: 15 residues. The CDR3 sequence: CASSGGSGSYNEQFF. The CDR3 region has the DNA TGTGCCAGCAGCGGGGGGTCTGGCTCCTACAATGAGCAGTTCTTC.

In this sample, this clonotype turned up many times. The chain couples TRBV6-5 to TRBJ1-1; perhaps TRBD1 as D (6 bases). The CDR3 spans 14 residues. Germline loops: CDR1 MNHEY, CDR2 SVGAGI. V lost 3 bases, J lost 3 bases, and 11 bases lay in between. CDR3 in DNA: TGTGCCAGCAGTTATGGGAACAGGGACACTGAAGCTTTCTTT. This encodes CASSYGNRDTEAFF.

This clonotype has a handful of counts. CDR3 sequence reads: CASSLGQTNTEAFF. DNA of the CDR3: TGTGCCAGCAGCTTGGGGCAAACGAACACTGAAGCTTTCTTT. The chain joins TRBV4-2 to TRBJ1-1; possible D gene TRBD1, 5 bases. The CDR3 is made up of 14 amino acids. Trimming took 5 bases from V and 1 from J, leaving 11 bases between them. Per the germline V gene, CDR1 is LGHNA and CDR2 is YNFKEQ.

This clonotype was counted only a few times. The chain combines TRBV20-1 with TRBJ1-5; D gene unclear. The V and J ends lost 5 bases and 0 bases respectively, with 8 bases between them. Germline lookup yields CDR1 DFQATT and CDR2 SNEGSKA (reference sequence). The CDR3 is made up of 13 amino acids. CDR3 DNA sequence: TGCAGTGCTGAGGAGTATAGCAATCAGCCCCAGCATTTT. This translates into CSAEEYSNQPQHF.

CDR3 sequence reads: CASSDGGVPYNEQFF. CDR3 bases: TGTGCCAGCAGCGACGGGGGGGTTCCCTACAATGAGCAGTTCTTC. The chain joins TRBV9 to TRBJ2-1; 8 bases are a match to TRBD2. This CDR3 contains 15 residues. Germline values: CDR1 SGDLS, CDR2 YYNGEE. Unmatched junction bases numbered 4, after V lost 3 bases and J lost 2 bases. Looking up the rest from reference TRBV9 and TRBJ2-1 gives the full variable domain: DSGVTQTPKHLITATGQRVTLRCSPRSGDLSVYWYQQSLDQGLQFLIQYYNGEERAKGNILERFSAQQFPDLHSELNLSSLELGDSALYFCASSDGGVPYNEQFFGPGTRLTVL.

This clonotype was counted only a few times. V is TRBV6-1 and J is TRBJ2-2, with D tentatively TRBD1 or TRBD2 (6 bases each). Germline CDR1 reads MNHNS; CDR2 reads SASEGT. Trimming removed 6 bases from V and 6 bases from J, with 11 bases in between. This CDR3 has 13 amino acids. The CDR3 reads CASRNREAGELFF. As DNA, the CDR3 is TGTGCCAGCAGGAACAGGGAGGCCGGGGAGCTGTTTTTT.

The chain has TRBV7-9 and TRBJ1-5; D unclear. V lost 4 bases and J lost 7, with 20 bases in between. Germline lookup yields CDR1 SEHNR and CDR2 FQNEAQ (reference sequence). There are 16 residues in the CDR3. In DNA, the CDR3 is TGTGCCAGCAGCTCCCATGACTGGGAAGGAAAACAGCCCCAGCATTTT. Its translation: CASSSHDWEGKQPQHF.